These T cell receptor beta chains were read from a single sample in a study of graft-versus-host responses after intestinal transplantation. These receptors lack a known antigen. TCRdb's table, derived via immunoSEQ multiplex PCR, lists solely in-frame clones and lacks some. The data contain tens of thousands of clones, roughly 95% of them seen just once; the ten biggest clones take up about 0.54%. Sequenced material: unstimulated CD8+ T cells sorted from spleen or lymph node cells, taken before transplant. The receptors derive from a human donor who was the organ donor for an intestinal transplant. CDR3s include the opening cysteine and the closing phenylalanine or tryptophan. A D gene is named only where the DNA matches it firmly. Not all rows give a size; the values are once, few, many and, for expanded clones, a class.

J	V	length	size	D	CDR3	DNA
TRBJ2-5	TRBV27	16	once	TRBD2	CASSLRGLAGPETQYF	TGTGCCAGCAGTTTACGCGGACTAGCGGGGCCAGAGACCCAGTACTTC
TRBJ2-3	TRBV7-3	13	once	NA	CASSWTGTDTQYF	TGTGCCAGCAGCTGGACAGGCACAGATACGCAGTATTTT
TRBJ1-1	TRBV12-5	15	NA	NA	CASGLNTGMNTEAFF	TGTGCTAGTGGTTTAAACACAGGTATGAACACTGAAGCTTTCTTT
TRBJ1-1	TRBV19	15	NA	NA	CASSMRGIENTEAFF	TGTGCCAGTAGTATGAGGGGGATCGAGAACACTGAAGCTTTCTTT
TRBJ2-3	TRBV30	14	NA	TRBD2	CAWEGEGREDTQYF	TGTGCCTGGGAAGGAGAGGGGAGGGAAGATACGCAGTATTTT
TRBJ2-5	TRBV19	14	once	TRBD2	CASSIGWEGETQYF	TGTGCCAGTAGTATAGGATGGGAGGGCGAGACCCAGTACTTC
TRBJ2-5	TRBV9	15	NA	TRBD2	CASSAELAGGETQYF	TGTGCCAGCAGCGCCGAACTAGCGGGGGGAGAGACCCAGTACTTC
TRBJ1-1	TRBV5-4	14	NA	NA	CASSLFRENTEAFF	TGTGCCAGCAGCTTGTTCCGGGAGAACACTGAAGCTTTCTTT
TRBJ1-5	TRBV7-9	15	once	NA	CASSLSGASNQPQHF	TGTGCCAGCAGCTTATCAGGTGCGAGCAATCAGCCCCAGCATTTT
TRBJ2-2	TRBV11-2	16	once	TRBD2	CASSLAGGSLTGELFF	TGTGCCAGCAGCTTAGCGGGGGGTTCCCTTACCGGGGAGCTGTTTTTT
TRBJ2-3	TRBV13	14	NA	NA	CASSSEDAPHTQYF	TGTGCCAGCAGCTCCGAGGACGCGCCACATACGCAGTATTTT
TRBJ1-2	TRBV15	16	NA	NA	CATSRDRGTRRYGYTF	TGTGCCACCAGCAGAGATCGGGGGACGAGGCGCTATGGCTACACCTTC
TRBJ2-3	TRBV5-1	16	NA	NA	CASRPLSGTSYDTQYF	TGCGCCAGCCGACCGCTCAGCGGAACATCTTACGATACGCAGTATTTT
TRBJ2-5	TRBV11-2	17	NA	NA	CASSVSWGPGPQETQYF	TGTGCCAGCAGCGTCAGCTGGGGGCCAGGTCCCCAAGAGACCCAGTACTTC
TRBJ2-3	TRBV6-5	15	NA	TRBD2	CASSQYAGGPDTQYF	TGTGCCAGCAGCCAGTATGCGGGGGGCCCTGATACGCAGTATTTT
TRBJ2-7	TRBV11-2	13	NA	NA	CASSFDVAYEQYF	TGTGCCAGCAGCTTCGACGTTGCCTACGAGCAGTACTTC